The following is a T cell receptor (beta chain) sequence with its context. The antigen remains undetermined. Diagnoses rested on clinical symptoms, serum thyroxine and TRAb, thyroid ultrasound and orbital computed tomography. There were TCR beta CDR3 regions amplified from RNA transcripts. A first-round RT-PCR of the TCR CDR3 used the HTBI primer set. MiXCR, run by TCRdb on the multiplex PCR reads, gives a single entry per CDR3 protein. Counted here are 600,000 to 900,000 distinct CDR3 sequences, roughly 17% occurring once; the ten biggest clones make up under 10%. This CDR3 has 13 residues. Germline V gene sequence: CDR1 SGHDN, CDR2 FVKESK. V dropped 4 bases and J dropped 7 bases, with 11 bases sitting between them. This sample was included in a study of T cells in Graves' hyperthyroidism and ophthalmopathy. Whole-study context: Peripheral blood sampling occurred at initial diagnosis, before any treatment.

Study outcomes and limitations: Among clonotypes expanded in thyroid above 0.001, most were also found in blood.

Sequenced input: blood. The receptor was derived from a man aged 18 to 35 with Graves' hyperthyroidism. The chain combines TRBV14 with TRBJ2-1; perhaps TRBD2 as D (6 bases). This chain's CDR3 is CASSRGLRNEQFF. The CDR3 DNA reads TGTGCCAGCAGCCGAGGACTAAGGAATGAGCAGTTCTTC.